The clone carrying this TCR beta chain has only a few counts. Its antigen remains unknown. The V segment lost 0 bases and the J segment 9 bases; nucleotides outside the gene matches: 8. Per the germline V gene, CDR1 is SGHRS and CDR2 is YFSETQ. The CDR3 is 15 amino acids. The data stem from a study of cytomegalovirus exposure and HLA in healthy donors. Study-level findings and limits: Within a later analysis, the majority of CMV-associated TCR beta chains appeared HLA-restricted. Previous analysis showed most TCR beta V segments were productive about 87% or about 30% of the time. Only CMV serostatus was available as immune exposure information. Rare sequences made up most TCRs, while some public TCRs were found in many donors.

13 Jbeta primers and 60 Vbeta primers were used for the PCR. Method: immunoSEQ multiplex PCR; TCRdb's copy keeps in-frame clones and lacks some. Of about 140,000 clones listed, approximately 79% were seen once; the top ten hold about 1%. The sequence was obtained from a man between 18 and 29 years old in good health and CMV-seronegative. The sequenced sample was PBMCs. This chain joins TRBV5-1 and TRBJ2-1; TRBD2 agrees at 8 bases. In DNA, the CDR3 is TGCGCCAGCAGCTTGGGAAGCGGGGGCTATACTGAGCAGTTCTTC. Amino acids: CASSLGSGGYTEQFF.